The rows below give T cell receptor beta chains drawn from one sample of a study of cytomegalovirus exposure and HLA in healthy donors. This table comes from immunoSEQ multiplex PCR, and its TCRdb copy is limited to in-frame clones, with some not included. Seen here are about 180,000 clones, roughly 76% observed once, and the top ten hold roughly 4.4%. Material for sequencing was PBMCs. The receptors derive from a woman aged 18-29 years in good health and CMV-seropositive. Both conserved end residues are part of each CDR3. The order of the fields is clone size, D gene, V gene, J gene, CDR3 DNA, CDR3 protein. D genes are given only for firm matches. Some rows have no size entry. The others give once, few or many, or a class for an expanded clone.

NA	TRBD1	TRBV5-1	TRBJ1-2	TGCGCCAGCAGTGGGACAGGGGATGTCTATGGCTACACCTTC	CASSGTGDVYGYTF
NA	NA	TRBV7-9	TRBJ2-3	TGTGCCAGCGGGACTAGCACAGATACGCAGTATTTT	CASGTSTDTQYF
NA	NA	TRBV4-3	TRBJ2-1	TGCGCCAGCAGTCAAGATATATCAGCGGACCGCAACAATGAGCAGTTCTTC	CASSQDISADRNNEQFF
once	NA	TRBV13	TRBJ2-5	TGTGCCAGCAGCTTCCGGGGACAAGAGACCCAGTACTTC	CASSFRGQETQYF
NA	NA	TRBV28	TRBJ2-5	TGTGCCAGCAGTTTATTCTTGGTGGAGGGGAAGGGGAGGAGAGAGACCCAGTACTTC	CASSLFLVEGKGRRETQYF
NA	TRBD1	TRBV30	TRBJ2-2	TGTGCCTGGGAAGACAGGGCCACCGGGGAGCTGTTTTTT	CAWEDRATGELFF
few	NA	TRBV6-1	TRBJ2-1	TGTGCCAGCAGTGAAGCGAGGAGTATCCTGCTGAACAATGAGCAGTTCTTC	CASSEARSILLNNEQFF
NA	NA	TRBV7-2	TRBJ2-7	TGTGCCAGCAGCTTAGTAACTAGCTCCTACGAGCAGTACTTC	CASSLVTSSYEQYF
NA	NA	TRBV30	TRBJ2-7	TGTGCCTGGGGTCCTTCGGGTCTCGAGCAGTACTTC	CAWGPSGLEQYF
NA	TRBD1	TRBV4-1	TRBJ1-1	TGCGCCAGCCGTACCGGGACAGGGGTCACTGAAGCTTTCTTT	CASRTGTGVTEAFF
NA	TRBD2	TRBV6-5	TRBJ2-5	TGTGCCAGCAGTCAACTAGCGGGGCGAAAGACCCAGTACTTC	CASSQLAGRKTQYF
few	TRBD1	TRBV4-1	TRBJ2-1	TGCGCCAGCAGCCATCCCGGGACAGCTTACAATGAGCAGTTCTTC	CASSHPGTAYNEQFF
few	TRBD1	TRBV18	TRBJ2-7	TGTGCCAGCTCACCGATTGGGACAGGGTCCTCCTACGAGCAGTACTTC	CASSPIGTGSSYEQYF
few	NA	TRBV27	TRBJ1-5	TGTGCCAGCAGTTTATCGCGGGGGTTTGGGCAGCCCCAGCATTTT	CASSLSRGFGQPQHF
once	NA	TRBV4-1	TRBJ1-5	TGCGCCAGCAGCCAAGAAAGGGGTTATAGCAATCAGCCCCAGCATTTT	CASSQERGYSNQPQHF
NA	TRBD2	TRBV7-2	TRBJ2-1	TGTGCCAGCAGCCGACGACTAGCGGGTTACAATGAGCAGTTCTTC	CASSRRLAGYNEQFF
NA	NA	TRBV10-3	TRBJ2-7	TGTGCCATCAGTGGGTGGGACGGGGGAAACGAGCAGTACTTC	CAISGWDGGNEQYF
NA	TRBD2	TRBV2	TRBJ2-5	TGTGCCAGCGGGTGGATCGCGGGGGGGAACTCTGGGGAGACCCAGTACTTC	CASGWIAGGNSGETQYF
NA	TRBD1	TRBV28	TRBJ2-7	TGTGCCAGCAGTCAAGGGACAGGTACTTACGAGCAGTACTTC	CASSQGTGTYEQYF
NA	NA	TRBV15	TRBJ2-1	TGTGCCACCAGCAGGATACAAGTCGACAATGAGCAGTTCTTC	CATSRIQVDNEQFF
once	NA	TRBV7-2	TRBJ1-4	TGTGCCAGCAGCTCCCAACAGGGTATAAAACTGTTTTTT	CASSSQQGIKLFF
NA	NA	TRBV4-2	TRBJ1-2	TGTGCCAGCAGCCCCCGAGGTGATGGCTACACCTTC	CASSPRGDGYTF
NA	NA	TRBV4-1	TRBJ1-6	TGCGCCAGCAGCGACGATGGAGGCTCCTATAATTCACCCCTCCACTTT	CASSDDGGSYNSPLHF
NA	NA	TRBV19	TRBJ1-5	TGTGCCAGTAGTCAGTGGGGGGATTATAGCAATCAGCCCCAGCATTTT	CASSQWGDYSNQPQHF
NA	NA	TRBV5-3	TRBJ2-2	TGTGCCAGAAGCTGGCGCGGGCCGGCCGACGCACCCAACACCGGGGAGCTGTTTTTT	CARSWRGPADAPNTGELFF
NA	TRBD1	TRBV7-8	TRBJ1-5	TGTGCCAGCAGCCCGACAGGGGGAATCAATCAGCCCCAGCATTTT	CASSPTGGINQPQHF
NA	TRBD2	TRBV7-3	TRBJ2-3	TGTGCCAGCAGCTTATCCCCTCTAGCGGGGGATACGCAGTATTTT	CASSLSPLAGDTQYF
NA	NA	TRBV14	TRBJ1-1	TGTGCCAGCAGCCAAGGGCCCGCGAACACTGAAGCTTTCTTT	CASSQGPANTEAFF
few	NA	TRBV18	TRBJ1-1	TGTGCCAGCGATGACAGGAGGATTATAACTGGAACTGAAGCTTTCTTT	CASDDRRIITGTEAFF
once	TRBD1	TRBV5-1	TRBJ1-1	TGCGCCAGCAGCTTAGAAGGGGGCGGCACTGAAGCTTTCTTT	CASSLEGGGTEAFF
NA	NA	TRBV4-3	TRBJ2-3	TGCGCCAGCAGCCTCCATTCGATTACTAGCACAGATACGCAGTATTTT	CASSLHSITSTDTQYF
NA	NA	TRBV19	TRBJ1-5	TGTGCCAGTAGTGTCCGTTATAGCAATCAGCCCCAGCATTTT	CASSVRYSNQPQHF
NA	NA	TRBV7-7	TRBJ2-7	TGTGCCAGCAGCTTAACAACAGGTGGGGAGCAGTACTTC	CASSLTTGGEQYF
once	NA	TRBV7-2	TRBJ1-3	TGTGCCAGCAGCCCCGCAGCTAGTGTTGGAAACACCATATATTTT	CASSPAASVGNTIYF
NA	NA	TRBV11-3	TRBJ2-2	TGTGCCAGCAGCCTGTGGACTCCCGGGGGGAACACCGGGGAGCTGTTTTTT	CASSLWTPGGNTGELFF
once	NA	TRBV4-1	TRBJ1-1	TGCGCCAGCAGCCAAGATAGGGCGGGATGGACTGAAGCTTTCTTT	CASSQDRAGWTEAFF
NA	TRBD2	TRBV11-3	TRBJ2-5	TGTGCCAGCAGCTTACGGGGGGTGGAGACCCAGTACTTC	CASSLRGVETQYF
NA	TRBD1	TRBV29-1	TRBJ2-1	TGCAGCGATACCGGGACAGGGGGTAGTAATGAGCAGTTCTTC	CSDTGTGGSNEQFF
NA	TRBD1	TRBV5-6	TRBJ1-1	TGTGCCAGCAGCCTAATGGTAAGGGGGCTTGGGGCTTTCTTT	CASSLMVRGLGAFF
NA	TRBD1	TRBV7-6	TRBJ2-5	TGTGCCAGCAGCTTAGCCTGGACAGGGGCAGAGACCCAGTACTTC	CASSLAWTGAETQYF
NA	NA	TRBV7-8	TRBJ1-5	TGTGCCAGCAGCGGATACAACAGAGCTACAGTCCCTCAGCCCCAGCATTTT	CASSGYNRATVPQPQHF
NA	NA	TRBV5-1	TRBJ1-3	TGCGCCAGCAGCTTTGGCAGGGCGGACGGAAACACCATATATTTT	CASSFGRADGNTIYF
few	TRBD1	TRBV30	TRBJ2-7	TGTGCCTGGAGTCACCTGTCCGGACAGGGCTCCGAGCAGTACTTC	CAWSHLSGQGSEQYF
NA	NA	TRBV2	TRBJ1-1	TGTGCCAGCAGGCCCCAGGAGGGTGGTCAGAAAGCTTTCTTT	CASRPQEGGQKAFF
NA	NA	TRBV7-2	TRBJ2-7	TGTGCCAGCAGCTTATCAGGGTACTACGAGCAGTACTTC	CASSLSGYYEQYF
NA	NA	TRBV13	TRBJ2-1	TGTGCCAGCAGCTTAGGTGGAGGTGGGAGGTTCTTC	CASSLGGGGRFF
NA	NA	TRBV5-1	TRBJ1-5	TGCGCCAGCAGCTTGGAGGGGTATAGCAATCAGCCCCAGCATTTT	CASSLEGYSNQPQHF
NA	TRBD1	TRBV27	TRBJ1-1	TGTGCCAGCAGTCCCCGGACAGGGGCTTTGAACACTGAAGCTTTCTTT	CASSPRTGALNTEAFF
NA	NA	TRBV6-5	TRBJ1-5	TGTGCCAGCAGGACAGGCGTTGACAATCAGCCCCAGCATTTT	CASRTGVDNQPQHF
NA	TRBD1	TRBV6-1	TRBJ2-1	TGTGCCAGCAGTCTCGACAGGGGTAATGAGCAGTTCTTC	CASSLDRGNEQFF
NA	TRBD1	TRBV9	TRBJ1-2	TGTGCCAGCAGCGTAGTGGACAGGGGTATCTATGGCTACACCTTC	CASSVVDRGIYGYTF
NA	NA	TRBV7-7	TRBJ2-7	TGTGCCAGCAGCTTAGGGCTCCTGAACGAGCAGTACTTC	CASSLGLLNEQYF
NA	TRBD1	TRBV19	TRBJ2-7	TGTGCCAGTAGTATTGCTGCGACAGGGTACCACGAGCAGTACTTC	CASSIAATGYHEQYF
NA	NA	TRBV29-1	TRBJ1-5	TGCAGCGTTGTAGACTCAGGGGCCCCCGGCAATCAGCCCCAGCATTTT	CSVVDSGAPGNQPQHF
NA	TRBD1	TRBV7-8	TRBJ1-2	TGTGCCAGCAGCCCCCGGGAGGGGGCGAAGGGCTACACCTTC	CASSPREGAKGYTF